These T cell receptor beta chains were read from a single sample in a study of shared clonotypes between healthy human individuals. The protocol was immunoSEQ multiplex PCR, while the TCRdb copy is restricted to in-frame clones and leaves out a portion. The table lists approximately 840,000 clones, 90% to 98% of them singletons. Sequencing was done on a sample of naive CD8+ T cells sorted from blood. The receptors derive from a man between 25 and 39 years old in good health. Each CDR3 is given with its conserved first and last residue. The order of the fields is clone size, J gene, V gene, D gene, CDR3 length, CDR3 protein, CDR3 DNA. The D gene is left open where the match is weak. Not every row has a clone size; where given, it reads once, few, many or a size class.

. TRBJ2-7 TRBV27 TRBD2 17 CASRGQVGASGSYEQYF TGTGCCAGCAGGGGGCAGGTTGGGGCTAGCGGCTCCTACGAGCAGTACTTC
. TRBJ2-1 TRBV14 . 16 CASSPAAGKTYNEQFF TGTGCCAGCAGCCCCGCCGCAGGGAAGACATACAATGAGCAGTTCTTC
. TRBJ1-1 TRBV29-1 . 11 CSVWVDTEAFF TGCAGCGTTTGGGTAGACACTGAAGCTTTCTTT
. TRBJ2-7 TRBV13 . 15 CASSLARLSSYEQYF TGTGCCAGCAGCTTAGCGCGGTTGAGCTCCTACGAGCAGTACTTC
. TRBJ1-2 TRBV11-3 TRBD1 13 CASPGQGTYGYTF TGTGCCAGCCCCGGACAGGGGACCTATGGCTACACCTTC
. TRBJ2-7 TRBV6-5 . 12 CASSRDLREQYF TGTGCCAGCAGCAGGGACTTACGGGAGCAGTACTTC
. TRBJ2-3 TRBV15 . 15 CATSRDLASTDTQYF TGTGCCACCAGCAGAGATCTCGCAAGCACAGATACGCAGTATTTT
. TRBJ2-7 TRBV5-4 . 15 CASSLGDSDLYEQYF TGTGCCAGCAGCTTGGGGGACTCAGATCTCTACGAGCAGTACTTC
. TRBJ1-3 TRBV29-1 TRBD1 13 CSVADRAGNTIYF TGCAGCGTGGCTGACAGGGCCGGAAACACCATATATTTT
. TRBJ2-1 TRBV4-1 TRBD1 17 CASSQTSQGVSYNEQFF TGCGCCAGCAGCCAAACTTCACAGGGGGTCTCCTACAATGAGCAGTTCTTC
. TRBJ2-7 TRBV5-1 TRBD1 14 CASSDGQGRYEQYF TGCGCCAGCAGCGACGGACAGGGGAGGTACGAGCAGTACTTC
. TRBJ1-2 TRBV9 . 15 CASSEGHGSNYGYTF TGTGCCAGCAGTGAAGGTCACGGGAGTAACTATGGCTACACCTTC
. TRBJ2-3 TRBV6-6 TRBD1 15 CASSYSWQGADTQYF TGTGCCAGCAGTTACTCGTGGCAGGGGGCTGATACGCAGTATTTT
. TRBJ1-6 TRBV28 . 12 CASRLDGSPLHF TGTGCCAGCAGACTCGACGGTTCACCCCTCCACTTT
. TRBJ2-2 TRBV14 TRBD2 15 CASSWGGPNTGELFF TGTGCCAGCAGTTGGGGGGGACCGAACACCGGGGAGCTGTTTTTT
. TRBJ2-3 TRBV4-3 TRBD2 17 CASSQTGTSGSTDTPYF TGCGCCAGCAGCCAAACCGGGACTAGCGGGAGCACAGATACGCCGTATTTT
. TRBJ2-1 TRBV7-9 . 13 CASRPPLGNEQFF TGTGCCAGCAGGCCCCCCCTTGGCAATGAGCAGTTCTTC
once TRBJ1-5 TRBV2 . 15 CASSQSPQANQPQHF TGTGCCAGCAGTCAGAGCCCCCAGGCGAATCAGCCCCAGCATTTT
. TRBJ1-1 TRBV7-9 . 14 CASSLLLGDTEAFF TGTGCCAGCAGCTTACTTCTCGGGGACACTGAAGCTTTCTTT
once TRBJ2-2 TRBV5-6 . 14 CASSFGDYTGELFF TGTGCCAGCAGCTTTGGCGACTACACCGGGGAGCTGTTTTTT
. TRBJ2-7 TRBV27 TRBD2 15 CASSTLAGTSGEQYF TGTGCCAGCAGTACCCTCGCCGGGACTAGCGGTGAGCAGTACTTC
. TRBJ2-1 TRBV5-4 . 14 CASSLFADYNEQFF TGTGCCAGCAGCTTGTTTGCGGATTACAATGAGCAGTTCTTC
. TRBJ2-1 TRBV30 . 15 CAWSSGLSSYNEQFF TGTGCCTGGAGTTCTGGACTAAGCTCCTACAATGAGCAGTTCTTC
. TRBJ2-2 TRBV14 . 15 CASSQWPGPTGELFF TGTGCCAGCAGCCAATGGCCAGGACCGACCGGGGAGCTGTTTTTT
. TRBJ2-7 TRBV7-9 . 12 CASSSDNYEQYF TGTGCCAGCAGCTCTGACAACTACGAGCAGTACTTC
. TRBJ2-7 TRBV27 . 15 CASTGRRAGNYEQYF TGTGCCAGCACCGGAAGGAGGGCGGGGAACTACGAGCAGTACTTC
. TRBJ2-3 TRBV13 . 17 CASSFYSSTVWTDTQYF TGTGCCAGCAGCTTTTACAGCTCGACAGTCTGGACAGATACGCAGTATTTT
. TRBJ2-3 TRBV29-1 TRBD1 14 CSVDRDSNTDTQYF TGCAGCGTCGATAGGGACAGCAACACAGATACGCAGTATTTT
. TRBJ1-1 TRBV5-1 . 17 CASSLDGIVETDTEAFF TGCGCCAGCAGCTTGGATGGGATAGTTGAAACGGACACTGAAGCTTTCTTT
. TRBJ2-5 TRBV4-1 . 16 CASSPGFFGSQETQYF .
. TRBJ2-1 TRBV2 TRBD1 13 CATAGTAYNEQFF TGTGCCACCGCCGGGACAGCGTACAATGAGCAGTTCTTC
. TRBJ2-1 TRBV10-2 . 12 CASRPWGDEQFF TGCGCCAGCAGGCCCTGGGGGGATGAGCAGTTCTTC
. TRBJ2-7 TRBV15 TRBD2 15 CATSGLAEGSYEQYF TGTGCCACCAGCGGTCTAGCGGAGGGCTCCTACGAGCAGTACTTC
once TRBJ1-1 TRBV7-9 . 14 CASSQSGGIAEAFF TGTGCCAGCAGCCAAAGTGGGGGCATCGCTGAAGCTTTCTTT
. TRBJ2-7 TRBV29-1 TRBD1 16 CSVEGQGVGNTYEQYF TGCAGCGTTGAGGGACAGGGGGTCGGAAATACCTACGAGCAGTACTTC
few TRBJ2-7 TRBV11-2 TRBD1 16 CASSGGMGQGFYEQYF TGTGCCAGCAGCGGGGGCATGGGACAGGGGTTCTACGAGCAGTACTTC
. TRBJ2-1 TRBV27 TRBD2 15 CASSLAGGAYNEQFF TGTGCCAGCAGCCTAGCGGGAGGGGCCTACAATGAGCAGTTCTTC
. TRBJ2-7 TRBV4-1 . 16 CASSQDPGRIPYEQYF TGCGCCAGCAGCCAAGATCCGGGACGCATCCCCTACGAGCAGTACTTC
. TRBJ1-2 TRBV27 . 15 CASSLLSGDGYGYTF TGTGCCAGCAGTTTATTATCGGGGGACGGCTATGGCTACACCTTC
. TRBJ2-5 TRBV6-6 TRBD2 16 CASTAGGGMYQETQYF TGTGCCAGCACAGCCGGGGGGGGAATGTACCAAGAGACCCAGTACTTC
. TRBJ2-7 TRBV7-9 . 14 CASSLVEGSSPRYF TGTGCCAGCAGCTTAGTAGAGGGGAGTTCTCCGCGATACTTC
. TRBJ1-4 TRBV25-1 . 15 CASSEYGGSNEKLFF TGTGCCAGCAGTGAATATGGGGGTTCTAATGAAAAACTGTTTTTT
. TRBJ2-1 TRBV6-1 . 17 CASSEASLWTHYNEQFF TGTGCCAGCAGTGAAGCCAGTTTGTGGACTCACTACAATGAGCAGTTCTTC
. TRBJ2-3 TRBV29-1 . 13 CSVGTPSTDTQYF TGCAGCGTTGGGACGCCGAGCACAGATACGCAGTATTTT
. TRBJ2-4 TRBV5-1 TRBD2 20 CASSPGDSGRALAAKNIQYF TGCGCCAGCAGCCCGGGGGATAGCGGGAGGGCCTTGGCAGCCAAAAACATTCAGTACTTC
once TRBJ2-1 TRBV28 TRBD2 16 CASSLRLAGVLGEQFF TGTGCCAGCAGTCTTCGCCTAGCGGGAGTACTGGGTGAGCAGTTCTTC
. TRBJ2-2 TRBV29-1 . 14 CSVDGPENTGELFF TGCAGCGTTGACGGGCCGGAAAACACCGGGGAGCTGTTTTTT
. TRBJ2-3 TRBV29-1 . 13 CSVILGSTDTQYF TGCAGCGTTATTCTCGGAAGCACAGATACGCAGTATTTT
. TRBJ2-7 TRBV27 . 13 CASSLGRGDEQYF TGTGCCAGCAGTTTAGGCAGGGGGGACGAGCAGTACTTC
. TRBJ2-3 TRBV7-3 . 16 CASSLNSGDSTDTQYF TGTGCCAGCAGCTTAAATAGCGGTGATAGCACAGATACGCAGTATTTT
. TRBJ2-3 TRBV7-9 . 11 CASSPGVLQYF TGTGCCAGCAGTCCCGGCGTCTTGCAGTATTTT
. TRBJ2-1 TRBV15 TRBD2 20 CATSRVWGSGRGFGDNEQFF TGTGCCACCAGCAGAGTCTGGGGTAGCGGGAGGGGATTTGGGGACAATGAGCAGTTCTTC
. TRBJ2-6 TRBV29-1 . 16 CSVEDVWGSGANVLTF TGCAGCGTTGAAGATGTGTGGGGCTCTGGGGCCAACGTCCTGACTTTC
. TRBJ2-3 TRBV29-1 TRBD2 19 CSVEGGVAGDGTRLDTQYF TGCAGCGTTGAAGGAGGGGTAGCGGGAGACGGGACCCGCCTAGATACGCAGTATTTT